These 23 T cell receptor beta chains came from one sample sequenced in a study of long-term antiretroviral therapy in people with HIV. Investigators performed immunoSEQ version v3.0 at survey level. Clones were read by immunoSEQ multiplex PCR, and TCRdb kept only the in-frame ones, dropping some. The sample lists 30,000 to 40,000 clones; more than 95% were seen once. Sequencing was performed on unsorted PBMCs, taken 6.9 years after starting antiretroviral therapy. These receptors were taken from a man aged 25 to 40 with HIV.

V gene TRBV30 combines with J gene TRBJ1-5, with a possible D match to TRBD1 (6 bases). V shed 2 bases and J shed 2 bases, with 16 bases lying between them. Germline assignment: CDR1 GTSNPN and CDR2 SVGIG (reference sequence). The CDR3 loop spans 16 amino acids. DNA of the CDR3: TGTGCCTGGAGTTTGGGGGGCCGCGTGGGCAATCAGCCCCAGCATTTT. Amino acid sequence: CAWSLGGRVGNQPQHF.

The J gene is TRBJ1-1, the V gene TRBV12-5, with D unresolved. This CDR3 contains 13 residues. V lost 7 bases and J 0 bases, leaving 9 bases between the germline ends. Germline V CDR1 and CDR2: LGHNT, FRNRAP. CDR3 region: CASADVMNTEAFF. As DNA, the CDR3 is TGTGCTAGTGCCGACGTTATGAACACTGAAGCTTTCTTT.

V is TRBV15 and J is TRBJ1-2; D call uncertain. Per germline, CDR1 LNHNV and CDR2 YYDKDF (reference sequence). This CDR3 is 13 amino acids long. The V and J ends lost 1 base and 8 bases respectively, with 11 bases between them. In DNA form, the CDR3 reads TGTGCCACCAGCAGAGTGGTTGATCGGGGCTACACCTTC. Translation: CATSRVVDRGYTF.

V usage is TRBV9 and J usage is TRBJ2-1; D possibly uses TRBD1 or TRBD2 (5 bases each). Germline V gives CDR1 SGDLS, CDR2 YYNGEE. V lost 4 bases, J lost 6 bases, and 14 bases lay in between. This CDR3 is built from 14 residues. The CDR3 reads CASSPRPGGNEQFF. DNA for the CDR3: TGTGCCAGCAGCCCCCGTCCTGGGGGCAATGAGCAGTTCTTC.

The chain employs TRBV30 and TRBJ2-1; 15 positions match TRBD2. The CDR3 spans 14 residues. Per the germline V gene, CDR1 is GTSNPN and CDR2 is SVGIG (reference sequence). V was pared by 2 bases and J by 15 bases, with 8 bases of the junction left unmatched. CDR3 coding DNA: TGTGCCTGGAGTCTCAAGGGGACTAGCGGGAGGCTGTTCTTC. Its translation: CAWSLKGTSGRLFF.

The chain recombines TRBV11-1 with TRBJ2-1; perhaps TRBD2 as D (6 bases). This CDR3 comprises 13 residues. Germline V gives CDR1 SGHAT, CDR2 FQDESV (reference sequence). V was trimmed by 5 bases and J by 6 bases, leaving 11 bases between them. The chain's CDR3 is CASSPGLSNEQFF. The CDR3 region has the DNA TGTGCCAGCAGCCCGGGACTCAGCAATGAGCAGTTCTTC.

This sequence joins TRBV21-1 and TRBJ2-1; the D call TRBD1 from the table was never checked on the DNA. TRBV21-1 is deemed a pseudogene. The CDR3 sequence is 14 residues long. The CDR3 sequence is CASSKGGQYNEQFF. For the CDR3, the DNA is TGTGCCAGCAGCAAGGGGGGACAGTACAATGAGCAGTTCTTC.

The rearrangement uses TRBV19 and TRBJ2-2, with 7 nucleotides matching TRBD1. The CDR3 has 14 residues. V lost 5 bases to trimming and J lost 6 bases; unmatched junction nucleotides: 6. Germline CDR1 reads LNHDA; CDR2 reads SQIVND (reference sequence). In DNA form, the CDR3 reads TGTGCCAGTAGTGTGGGACAGCCGGCCGGGGAGCTGTTTTTT. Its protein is CASSVGQPAGELFF.

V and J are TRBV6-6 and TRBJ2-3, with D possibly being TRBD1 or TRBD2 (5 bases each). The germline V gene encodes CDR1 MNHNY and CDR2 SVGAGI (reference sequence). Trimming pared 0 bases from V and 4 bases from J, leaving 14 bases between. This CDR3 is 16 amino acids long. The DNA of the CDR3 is TGTGCCAGCAGTTACTCAGGGACCCGGGATTCAGATACGCAGTATTTT. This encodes CASSYSGTRDSDTQYF.

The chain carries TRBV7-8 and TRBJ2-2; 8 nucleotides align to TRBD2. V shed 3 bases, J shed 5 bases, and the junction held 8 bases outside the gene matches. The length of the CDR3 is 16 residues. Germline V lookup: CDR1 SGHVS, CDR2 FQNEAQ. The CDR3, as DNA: TGTGCCAGCAGCTTCAGGGCGAGCGGGGGAACCGGGGAGCTGTTTTTT. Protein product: CASSFRASGGTGELFF.

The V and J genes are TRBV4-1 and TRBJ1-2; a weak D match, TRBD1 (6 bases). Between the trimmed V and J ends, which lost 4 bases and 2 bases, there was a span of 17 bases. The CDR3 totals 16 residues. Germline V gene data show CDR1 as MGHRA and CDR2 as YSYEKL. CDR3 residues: CASSRLGSDSNYGYTF. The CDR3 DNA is TGCGCCAGCAGCCGCTTAGGATCGGACAGCAACTATGGCTACACCTTC.

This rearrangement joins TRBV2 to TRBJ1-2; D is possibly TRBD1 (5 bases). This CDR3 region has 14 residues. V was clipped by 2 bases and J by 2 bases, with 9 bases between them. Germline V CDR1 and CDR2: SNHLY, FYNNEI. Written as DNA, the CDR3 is TGTGCCAGCAGTGAAAGGGGAGCGAACTATGGCTACACCTTC. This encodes CASSERGANYGYTF.

Here the CDR3 reads CASSRAETQYF. In DNA, the CDR3 is TGTGCCAGCAGCCGAGCCGAGACCCAGTACTTC. V is TRBV5-5 and J is TRBJ2-5; D remains ambiguous. The CDR3 is made up of 11 amino acids. CDR1 is SGHKS, CDR2 YYEKEE, per germline (reference sequence). V lost 4 bases, J lost 5 bases, and 6 bases lay in between.

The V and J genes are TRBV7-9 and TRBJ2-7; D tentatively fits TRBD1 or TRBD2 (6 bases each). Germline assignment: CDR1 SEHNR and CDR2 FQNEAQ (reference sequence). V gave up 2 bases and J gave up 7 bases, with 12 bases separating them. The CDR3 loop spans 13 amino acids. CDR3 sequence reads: CASSLTRGREQYF. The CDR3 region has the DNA TGTGCCAGCAGCTTAACTCGGGGGCGGGAGCAGTACTTC.

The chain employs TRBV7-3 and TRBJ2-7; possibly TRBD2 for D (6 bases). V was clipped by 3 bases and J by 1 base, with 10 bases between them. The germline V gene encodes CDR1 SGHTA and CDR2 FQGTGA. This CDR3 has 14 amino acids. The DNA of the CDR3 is TGTGCCAGCAGCTTGGAGGGTTATTCCTACGAGCAGTACTTC. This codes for CASSLEGYSYEQYF.

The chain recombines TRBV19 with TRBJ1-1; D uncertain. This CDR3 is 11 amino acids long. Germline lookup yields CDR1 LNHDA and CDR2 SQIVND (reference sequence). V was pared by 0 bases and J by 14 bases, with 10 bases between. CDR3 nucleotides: TGTGCCAGTAGTATAGAGGATTATCACTTCTTT. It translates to CASSIEDYHFF.

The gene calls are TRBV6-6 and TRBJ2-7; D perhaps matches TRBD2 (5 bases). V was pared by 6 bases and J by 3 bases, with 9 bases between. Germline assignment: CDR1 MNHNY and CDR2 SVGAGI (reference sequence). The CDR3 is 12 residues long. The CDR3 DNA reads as TGTGCCAGCAGCAAAACTAGCTACGAGCAGTACTTC. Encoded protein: CASSKTSYEQYF.

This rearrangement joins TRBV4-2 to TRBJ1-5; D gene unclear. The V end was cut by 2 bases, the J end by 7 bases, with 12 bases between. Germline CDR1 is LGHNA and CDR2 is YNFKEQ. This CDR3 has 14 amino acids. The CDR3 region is CASSQLPQVQPQHF. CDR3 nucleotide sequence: TGTGCCAGCAGCCAATTACCTCAGGTACAGCCCCAGCATTTT.

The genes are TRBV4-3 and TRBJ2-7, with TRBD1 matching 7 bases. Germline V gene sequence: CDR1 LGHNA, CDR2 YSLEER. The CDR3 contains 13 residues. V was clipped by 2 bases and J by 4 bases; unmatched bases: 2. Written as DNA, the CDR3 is TGCGCCAGCAGCCAAAACAGGGGTTACGAGCAGTACTTC. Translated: CASSQNRGYEQYF.

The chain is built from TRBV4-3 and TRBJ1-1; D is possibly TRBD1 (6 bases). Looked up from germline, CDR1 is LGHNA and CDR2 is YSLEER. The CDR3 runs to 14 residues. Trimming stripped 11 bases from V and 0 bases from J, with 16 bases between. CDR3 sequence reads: CASRSGGVNTEAFF. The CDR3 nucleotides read TGCGCCTCCCGGTCGGGGGGCGTGAACACTGAAGCTTTCTTT.

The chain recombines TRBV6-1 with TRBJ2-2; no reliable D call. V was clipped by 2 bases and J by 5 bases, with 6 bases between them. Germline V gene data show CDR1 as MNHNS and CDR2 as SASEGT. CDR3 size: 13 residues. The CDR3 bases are TGTGCCAGCAGTGAACCAGGTACCGGGGAGCTGTTTTTT. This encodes CASSEPGTGELFF.

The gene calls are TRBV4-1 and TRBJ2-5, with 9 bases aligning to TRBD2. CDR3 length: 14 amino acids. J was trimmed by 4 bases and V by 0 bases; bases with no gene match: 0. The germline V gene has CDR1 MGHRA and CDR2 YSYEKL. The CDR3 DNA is TGCGCCAGCAGCCAAGATAGCGGGAGAGAGACCCAGTACTTC. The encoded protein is CASSQDSGRETQYF.

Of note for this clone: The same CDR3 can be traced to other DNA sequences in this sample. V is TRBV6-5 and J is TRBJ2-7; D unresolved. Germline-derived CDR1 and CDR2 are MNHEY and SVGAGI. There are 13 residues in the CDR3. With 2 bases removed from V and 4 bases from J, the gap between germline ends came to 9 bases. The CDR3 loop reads CASSYGLGYEQYF. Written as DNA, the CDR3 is TGTGCCAGCAGTTACGGTCTGGGTTACGAGCAGTACTTC.